These T cell receptor beta chains were read from a single sample in a study of molecular identifiers for immune sequencing clone quantification. TCRdb re-called the PCR reads through MiXCR, storing one row per CDR3 protein. The sample has hundreds of thousands of distinct CDR3 sequences, around 21% seen once; the top ten hold 0.81%. Sequencing was done on a sample of naive CD8+ T cells from blood, with Jurkat cell RNA spiked in. These receptors all stem from a human donor in good health. Some libraries in this study had Jurkat cell RNA spiked in. The CDR3 runs from the conserved cysteine through the conserved F or W. D genes are given only for firm matches. Only some rows state a clone size, as once, few, many or a class for expanded clones.

size,J,D,V,DNA,CDR3
.,TRBJ1-2,TRBD1,TRBV28,TGTGCCAGCAGTTTGACAGGGGGAGCTAACTATGGCTACACCTTC,CASSLTGGANYGYTF
few,TRBJ1-5,.,TRBV28,TGTGCCAGCAGCCCAGGATTTGAGCCCCAGCATTTT,CASSPGFEPQHF
.,TRBJ1-5,.,TRBV27,TGTGCCGGCGGGGCAGGGAATCAGCCCCAGCATTTT,CAGGAGNQPQHF
many,TRBJ1-1,.,TRBV3-1,TGTGCCAGCAGCCGCCGGAACAGGAACACTGAAGCTTTCTTT,CASSRRNRNTEAFF
many,TRBJ2-7,.,TRBV3-1,TGTGCCAGCAGCCAAGTCCGGGACGGAGCCTACGAGCAGTACTTC,CASSQVRDGAYEQYF
many,TRBJ2-2,.,TRBV7-9,TGTGCCAGCAGGTCGACCGGGGAGCTGTTTTTT,CASRSTGELFF
many,TRBJ2-3,.,TRBV9,TGTGCCAGCAGCGTAGAGGGCACGGGGGCTAACACAGATACGCAGTATTTT,CASSVEGTGANTDTQYF
.,TRBJ1-2,TRBD1,TRBV6-6,TGTGCCAGCAGCACTATCCCAGGGGACAGGGGGAATGGCTACACCTTC,CASSTIPGDRGNGYTF
many,TRBJ1-4,.,TRBV7-9,TGTGCCAGCAGCTCCCGATCCAAATATAATGAAAAACTGTTTTTT,CASSSRSKYNEKLFF
many,TRBJ1-5,.,TRBV7-8,TGTGCCAGCAGCTTGCACAGGGTTAGTAATCAGCCCCAGCATTTT,CASSLHRVSNQPQHF
few,TRBJ1-1,.,TRBV28,TGTGCCAGCAGTTTGGCGGTCGACACTGAAGCTTTCTTT,CASSLAVDTEAFF
few,TRBJ2-3,.,TRBV6-5,TGTGCCAGCAGTTACCCAGGGATGAGCACAGATACGCAGTATTTT,CASSYPGMSTDTQYF
.,TRBJ2-3,.,TRBV5-1,TGCGCCAGCAGCTTTTACGAGCAAGGGGGGGGGCTCGCCGATACGCAGTATTTT,CASSFYEQGGGLADTQYF
many,TRBJ1-1,.,TRBV6-5,TGTGCCAGCAGTTCCCAGGCCACTGAAGCTTTCTTT,CASSSQATEAFF
.,TRBJ2-1,TRBD2,TRBV14,TGTGCCAGCAGCCACCGGATGTGGCGGGAGGGTTCCTACAATGAGCAGTTCTTC,CASSHRMWREGSYNEQFF
few,TRBJ1-5,TRBD1,TRBV4-3,TGCGCCAGCAGCCCATCATACAGGGGGTTGAATCAGCCCCAGCATTTT,CASSPSYRGLNQPQHF
many,TRBJ2-5,.,TRBV14,TGTGCCAGCAGCCAAGATGGCCCAATGAGGATGGAGACCCAGTACTTC,CASSQDGPMRMETQYF
many,TRBJ1-1,.,TRBV5-5,TGTGCCAGCAGCTTTTATACGGGCACTGAAGCTTTCTTT,CASSFYTGTEAFF
.,TRBJ2-3,.,TRBV30,TGTGCCTGGAGGGGGGCCGCGGGGGATACGCAGTATTTT,CAWRGAAGDTQYF
few,TRBJ2-6,.,TRBV5-4,TGTGCCAGCGGACAGTCCCACTCTGGGGCCAACGTCCTGACTTTC,CASGQSHSGANVLTF
many,TRBJ2-7,.,TRBV7-6,TGTGCCAGCAGCGACCTGGGACGGAGCGAGCAGTACTTC,CASSDLGRSEQYF
.,TRBJ2-7,.,TRBV4-3,TGCGCCAGCAGCCAAGCGGCCAGGGGAAGCGAGCAGTACTTC,CASSQAARGSEQYF
many,TRBJ2-3,TRBD1,TRBV5-5,TGTGCCAGCAGCTCTGGGACAGCCCTTTACACAGATACGCAGTATTTT,CASSSGTALYTDTQYF
many,TRBJ1-1,.,TRBV7-9,TGTGCCAGCAGATTGGAGCGGTCCACTGAAGCTTTCTTT,CASRLERSTEAFF
many,TRBJ2-2,TRBD1,TRBV19,TGTGCCAGTAGCGCGGGACAGGGAAACACCGGGGAGCTGTTTTTT,CASSAGQGNTGELFF
many,TRBJ1-1,TRBD1,TRBV13,TGTGCCAGCATGGCCGGGACAGGAGTGAACACTGAAGCTTTCTTT,CASMAGTGVNTEAFF
many,TRBJ2-7,.,TRBV5-1,TGCGCCAGCAGCTTGATGCCTCAGACCTCCTACGAGCAGTACTTC,CASSLMPQTSYEQYF
many,TRBJ2-3,TRBD1,TRBV7-2,TGTGCCAGCAGCCCTACCCTAGACAGGGGGCCAGATACGCAGTATTTT,CASSPTLDRGPDTQYF
.,TRBJ2-5,.,TRBV7-9,TGTGCCAGCTCAGGGGGGGCTCTCGTCGCCCAGTACTTC,CASSGGALVAQYF